One TCR beta chain is described in this entry. CD8 cells classed as naive were CD45RO-negative and positively selected for CCR7, excluding terminally differentiated effector memory CD45RA+ cells. This entry is derived from a study of shared clonotypes between healthy human individuals. Sequencing was performed with immunoSEQ multiplex PCR; in TCRdb, only in-frame clones are kept and a portion is missing. The sample lists 2 million to 2.5 million clones, approximately 94% occurring once. The germline gives CDR1 SGHAT, CDR2 FQNNGV. The CDR3 length is 15 residues. V dropped 3 bases and J dropped 5 bases, with 16 bases sitting between them.

The sample consisted of naive CD8+ T cells sorted from blood. This TCR was sampled from a man aged 18 to 29 in good health. The chain couples TRBV11-2 to TRBJ1-1, with TRBD1 as a possible D gene (5 bases). The CDR3, as DNA: TGTGCCAGCAGCTTGGGCCGGGCGGGGCAGACTGAAGCTTTCTTT. Encoded protein: CASSLGRAGQTEAFF.